The 4 T cell receptor beta chains below were found in one sample sequenced in a study of cytomegalovirus exposure and HLA in healthy donors. The PCR ran on 60 Vbeta and 13 Jbeta primers. Only in-frame clones appear in the TCRdb table, and some are missing; sequencing was by immunoSEQ multiplex PCR. The sample lists around 280,000 clones, about 90% occurring once. Sequenced input: PBMCs. All receptors come from a woman younger than 35 in good health and CMV-seronegative.

This clone was recorded only once. The chain employs TRBV29-1 and TRBJ2-3; 12 bases agree with TRBD1. J lost 2 bases, V lost 7 bases, and 16 bases had no gene match. The CDR3 contains 18 residues. Germline V lookup: CDR1 SQVTM, CDR2 ANQGSEA. The chain's CDR3 is CSAGPGQGAQGDTDTQYF. The CDR3 nucleotides read TGCAGCGCGGGTCCGGGACAGGGGGCTCAAGGAGACACAGATACGCAGTATTTT.

This chain links TRBV5-1 with TRBJ1-1; unclear D gene. Germline V gene lookup returns CDR1 SGHRS and CDR2 YFSETQ. The CDR3 runs to 12 residues. The germline V and J ends were trimmed by 2 bases and 4 bases, with 6 bases remaining between them. CDR3 protein: CASSFDTTEAFF. The CDR3 DNA reads as TGCGCCAGCAGCTTTGACACCACTGAAGCTTTCTTT.

This chain connects TRBV18 to TRBJ2-7; D possibly corresponds to TRBD2 (5 bases). The CDR3 has 16 amino acids. Deletions cut 3 bases from V and 5 bases from J, with 20 bases between. Germline V gene sequence: CDR1 KGHSH, CDR2 LQKENI. CDR3 nucleotides: TGTGCCAGCTCACCGCGTTCTCCGAGGGTAGAAGACGAGCAGTACTTC. Translated: CASSPRSPRVEDEQYF.

In the case of this clone: One end of the junction does not line up with germline, which may come from a read error. The chain uses TRBV7-7 and TRBJ2-1, with D perhaps TRBD2 (6 bases). CDR3 length: 15 residues. Germline loops: CDR1 SSHAT, CDR2 FNYEAQ (reference sequence). CDR3 amino acids: CASSLAASDYNEQFF. The CDR3 DNA reads as TGTGCTAGCAGCTTAGCGGCCTCCGACTACAATGAGCAGTTCTTC.